Listed below are T cell receptor beta chains from one sample, sequenced in a study of blood T cell repertoires in COVID-19. Repertoires were generated with immunoSEQ multiplex PCR, while TCRdb's copy carries only in-frame clones and drops some. The data contain some 460,000 clones, 85% to 90% of them singletons. The sample consisted of peripheral blood. All receptors come from a young woman with acute or convalescent COVID-19. CDR3s include the opening cysteine and the closing phenylalanine or tryptophan. A D gene is named only where the DNA matches it firmly. Not every row has a clone size; where given, it reads once, few, many or a size class.

D gene,V gene,J gene,clone size,CDR3 DNA,CDR3 protein
.,TRBV6-5,TRBJ1-2,.,TGTGCCAGCAAAACAGGGAACTCTTTTTATGGCTACACCTTC,CASKTGNSFYGYTF
.,TRBV15,TRBJ2-1,.,TGTGCCACCCAGGAGGGTAGCGGAGTTGGGCAGTTCTTC,CATQEGSGVGQFF
.,TRBV19,TRBJ2-7,.,TGTGCCAGTAGTATCGCAGGGGAGTTTTACGAGCAGTACTTC,CASSIAGEFYEQYF
TRBD2,TRBV11-2,TRBJ2-1,.,TGTGCCAGCAGGGGACTAGCGGGGGGGCCTTTTTCTGAGCAGTTCTTC,CASRGLAGGPFSEQFF
TRBD1,TRBV6-6,TRBJ2-5,.,TGTGCCAGCAGTTCCCTCGAACAGGGACAGCAAGAGACCCAGTACTTC,CASSSLEQGQQETQYF
.,TRBV6-5,TRBJ1-2,.,TGTGCCAGCAGCGACCGGGGGGTTGGGAGCTATGGCTACACCTTC,CASSDRGVGSYGYTF
TRBD1,TRBV7-3,TRBJ2-2,.,TGTGCCAGCAGCTTAGGAGCAGGGGGCCCAACCGGGGAGCTGTTTTTT,CASSLGAGGPTGELFF
TRBD1,TRBV6-1,TRBJ1-1,.,TGTGCCAGCAGTGAAGCGGGGGGACAGACAGCTTTCTTT,CASSEAGGQTAFF
TRBD2,TRBV20-1,TRBJ2-1,.,TGCAGTGCTAGTGACCTAGCGGGGAGGAATGAGCAGTTCTTC,CSASDLAGRNEQFF
.,TRBV5-4,TRBJ1-2,.,TGTGCCAGCAGCCCAGGGCCGAGGGAGGATGGCTACACCTTC,CASSPGPREDGYTF
TRBD2,TRBV30,TRBJ2-5,.,TGTGCCTGGACCCCGATACGGGGGGGGATAGGGGAGACCCAGTACTTC,CAWTPIRGGIGETQYF
TRBD1,TRBV9,TRBJ1-2,.,TGTGCCAGCAGCGCCCGGACAGGAACTTTGGGCTACACCTTC,CASSARTGTLGYTF
TRBD1,TRBV2,TRBJ2-5,few,TGTGCCAGCACCACCTTGGTGGGGACAGGGGGCCCCGAAGAGACCCAGTACTTC,CASTTLVGTGGPEETQYF
.,TRBV19,TRBJ1-3,.,TGTGCCAGTAGCACGGACGTCGGTGGGGGCTCTGGACGAAACACCATATATTTT,CASSTDVGGGSGRNTIYF
.,TRBV30,TRBJ1-6,.,TGTGCCTGGAGCCTTGGGGAGGTTTATAATTCACCCCTCCACTTT,CAWSLGEVYNSPLHF
.,TRBV11-3,TRBJ2-2,.,TGTGCCAGCAGCCCCGACTCCGGGGAGCTGTTTTTT,CASSPDSGELFF
TRBD1,TRBV3-1/TRBV3-2,TRBJ1-2,.,TGTGCCAGCAGCCACGGGACAGGGGTTACTGACTTC,CASSHGTGVTDF
.,TRBV7-8,TRBJ1-1,.,TGTGCCAGCAGGCCGGACAGTTTGAACACTGAAGCTTTCTTT,CASRPDSLNTEAFF
TRBD1,TRBV5-1,TRBJ2-7,.,TGCGCCAGCAGCTCTCACTTCCAGGGGGCGGCCTACGAGCAGTACTTC,CASSSHFQGAAYEQYF
.,TRBV5-1,TRBJ2-1,few,TGCGCCAGCAGCTTAAACCCTGGCGAGGGGCAGTTCTTC,CASSLNPGEGQFF
.,TRBV20-1,TRBJ2-3,.,TGCAGTAACGAGGAGGGGGATACGCAGTATTTT,CSNEEGDTQYF
.,TRBV7-9,TRBJ2-1,.,TGTGCCAGCAGCTTAGGTGGAGGGGCCAATGAGCAGTTCTTC,CASSLGGGANEQFF
.,TRBV14,TRBJ2-7,.,TGTGCCAGCAGCCCACAACACTACGAGCAGTACTTC,CASSPQHYEQYF
TRBD2,TRBV12-5,TRBJ2-7,.,TGTGCTAGTGGTTTGCTCGGGGGGGCCTACGAGCAGTACTTC,CASGLLGGAYEQYF
TRBD1,TRBV9,TRBJ1-1,.,TGTGCCAGCAGCCCCCGTTCGGACCAGGGGGGCACTGAAGCTTTCTTT,CASSPRSDQGGTEAFF
TRBD1,TRBV5-4,TRBJ1-2,few,TGTGCCAGCAGAAAGGGACAGGGGGAAGGCTATGGCTACACCTTC,CASRKGQGEGYGYTF
TRBD1,TRBV27,TRBJ1-6,once,TGTGCCAGCAGGGAACAGGGGGTTGGAAATTCACCCCTCCACTTT,CASREQGVGNSPLHF
.,TRBV11-2,TRBJ1-6,.,TGTGCCAGCCAACGGGGAGGCTTAGGACTAAGCTCCTATAATTCACCCCTCCACTTT,CASQRGGLGLSSYNSPLHF
.,TRBV7-7,TRBJ2-2,.,TGTGCCAGCAGCCCTATTCTCAGGGGTGTTGCCGGGGAGCTGTTTTTT,CASSPILRGVAGELFF
.,TRBV7-9,TRBJ2-3,.,TGTGCCAGCAGCTGGCGGAGCACAGATACGCAGTATTTT,CASSWRSTDTQYF
.,TRBV11-3,TRBJ2-7,.,TGTGCCAGCAGCTCGGACGGTAGCGTCCGCGAGCAGTACTTC,CASSSDGSVREQYF
TRBD1,TRBV28,TRBJ2-7,few,TGTGCCAGCAGTTCCGGGACAGGGTCCTACGAGCAGTACTTC,CASSSGTGSYEQYF
TRBD2,TRBV9,TRBJ2-3,.,TGTGCCAGCAGCTCCAGCGGGGGGGCCCCGAATACGCAGTATTTT,CASSSSGGAPNTQYF
.,TRBV11-2,TRBJ2-3,.,TGTGCCAGCAGCTTACTTCTACGCGGAATTTGGAATACGCAGTATTTT,CASSLLLRGIWNTQYF
.,TRBV27,TRBJ2-1,once,TGTGCCAGCAGTTTGGGTGCAGGGCTCTACAATGAGCAGTTCTTC,CASSLGAGLYNEQFF
.,TRBV7-9,TRBJ1-1,.,TGTGCCAGCAGCTTGGAACACGGGGACACTGAAGCTTTCTTT,CASSLEHGDTEAFF
TRBD1,TRBV7-3,TRBJ1-2,.,TGTGCCAGCAGCCCAGACCTCCGGGACAGGGCCAACTATGGCTACACCTTC,CASSPDLRDRANYGYTF
.,TRBV5-1,TRBJ1-1,.,TGCGCCAGCAGCTTGGTGGAGGGATGGAACACTGAAGCTTTCTTT,CASSLVEGWNTEAFF
.,TRBV9,TRBJ2-7,.,TGTGCCAGCAGCGTAGGCTGGGCCAGCGAGCAGTACTTC,CASSVGWASEQYF
TRBD1,TRBV19,TRBJ1-1,.,TGTGCCAGTAGGCCGACAGGGGGAAAAACTGAAGCTTTCTTT,CASRPTGGKTEAFF
.,TRBV11-2,TRBJ1-1,.,TGTGCCAGCAGCTTCTCTCAGTTGAACACTGAAGCTTTCTTT,CASSFSQLNTEAFF
TRBD2,TRBV9,TRBJ2-3,.,TGTGCCAGCAGCGCTAAGCGGGGGGGCACAGATACGCAGTATTTT,CASSAKRGGTDTQYF
.,TRBV27,TRBJ2-2,.,TGTGCCAGCAGTTTAGCGGGCCCCCTAACCGGGGAGCTGTTTTTT,CASSLAGPLTGELFF
.,TRBV6-5,TRBJ1-2,.,TGTGCCAGCAGTCTGGCCCTTGGCTATGGCTACACCTTC,CASSLALGYGYTF
.,TRBV27,TRBJ2-1,.,TGTGCCAGCAGTTTCCGGGGGAGCTCCTACAATGAGCAGTTCTTC,CASSFRGSSYNEQFF
.,TRBV5-8,TRBJ1-3,.,TGTGCCAGCAGCTTAGCAGGATACTCTGGAAACACCATATATTTT,CASSLAGYSGNTIYF
TRBD2,TRBV5-6,TRBJ2-3,.,TGTGCCAGCAGCTTCAGTTCACTAGCGGGGGGCTTCACAGATACGCAGTATTTT,CASSFSSLAGGFTDTQYF
TRBD1,TRBV11-2,TRBJ1-1,.,TGTGCCAGCAGCCCAACGACAGGGGCGACTGAAGCTTTCTTT,CASSPTTGATEAFF
TRBD2,TRBV6-5,TRBJ2-5,.,TGTGCCAGCAGCGGAGCGGGGGGGCTTGAAGAGACCCAGTACTTC,CASSGAGGLEETQYF
TRBD1,TRBV2,TRBJ1-2,.,TGTGCCAGCAGATCCCGGGACAGGGGAGGGGGCTACACCTTC,CASRSRDRGGGYTF
TRBD1,TRBV9,TRBJ1-5,.,TGTGCCAGCAACGAGTGGGGACAGTTTAATCAGCCCCAGCATTTT,CASNEWGQFNQPQHF
TRBD1,TRBV30,TRBJ1-2,.,TGTGCCTGGAGGCAAGGGACAGAAAACTATGGCTACACCTTC,CAWRQGTENYGYTF
.,TRBV7-2,TRBJ2-3,.,TGTGCCAGCAGCTTGTTGGGCCGGACAGATACGCAGTATTTT,CASSLLGRTDTQYF
.,TRBV20-1,TRBJ2-3,.,TGCAGTGCTAGAGATCGCGAGGTGCAGTATTTT,CSARDREVQYF
.,TRBV3-1/TRBV3-2,TRBJ1-1,.,TGTGCCAGCAGCCCCCTAGGTGTGTACACTGAAGCTTTCTTT,CASSPLGVYTEAFF